This entry describes one T cell receptor beta chain. Authors' methods: It was from reference gene primer amplification that nucleated cell counts were estimated. TCRdb's table, derived via immunoSEQ multiplex PCR, lists solely in-frame clones and lacks some. V, J and clone size reflect that table, while D and trimming were determined from the DNA. The repertoire holds 60,000 to 85,000 clones, with about 83% as singletons. Germline V gene lookup returns CDR1 MNHEY and CDR2 SVGAGI. V lost 2 bases to trimming and J lost 7 bases, with 11 bases between them. The CDR3 has 14 amino acids. The data belong to a study of blood T cell repertoires in COVID-19. Whole-study context: From T cells, B-cell-depleted T cells, or PBMCs came the material, which was cDNA or gDNA.

Sequencing was done on a sample of peripheral blood. This TCR came from an elderly man with acute or convalescent COVID-19. This sequence joins TRBV6-5 and TRBJ2-2; maybe TRBD2 (6 bases). CDR3 sequence reads: CASSYGGLSGELFF. The CDR3 DNA sequence: TGTGCCAGCAGTTACGGGGGGTTGAGCGGGGAGCTGTTTTTT.